Listed here is a single TCR beta chain. The antigen is not known. V lost 3 bases to trimming and J lost 2 bases; unmatched junction nucleotides: 9. In germline, CDR1 is DFQATT, CDR2 SNEGSKA (reference sequence). CDR3 length: 16 residues. It was RNA transcripts that yielded the amplified TCR beta CDR3 regions. Using the HTBI primer set, a first-round RT-PCR was run on the TCR CDR3. TCRdb analysed the multiplex PCR reads with MiXCR anew, one entry per CDR3 protein. The sample consists of hundreds of thousands of distinct CDR3 sequences, around 39% of them appearing once. The study defined stable Graves' hyperthyroidism as no ophthalmopathy progression within 18 months. The data belong to a study of T cells in Graves' hyperthyroidism and ophthalmopathy. Study-wide context: Blood from the periphery was taken at initial diagnosis, before any treatment. Whole-study findings and limits: Most thyroid clonotypes that were expanded above 0.001 also turned up in blood. Classification by a 13 V-J model distinguished ophthalmopathy from stable hyperthyroidism.

The chain employs TRBV20-1 and TRBJ2-5; 10 bases align to TRBD2. The receptor was derived from a young man with Graves' hyperthyroidism. Sequencing input: blood. CDR3 DNA: TGCAGTGCTAGGGGCCTAGCGGGAGCCCTTCAAGAGACCCAGTACTTC. This translates into CSARGLAGALQETQYF.